This TCR beta chain was captured by sequencing in a study of blood T cell repertoires in COVID-19. Study-level information: Whether acute or convalescent, the COVID-19 samples came from the United States, Italy and Spain.

Per the germline V gene, CDR1 is WNHNN and CDR2 is SYGVQD (reference sequence). V lost 6 bases to trimming and J lost 2 bases, with 17 bases between them. The CDR3 runs to 16 residues. Original processing notes: Using reference gene primer amplification, nucleated cell counts were estimated. Method: immunoSEQ multiplex PCR; TCRdb's copy keeps in-frame clones and lacks some. V and J calls and clone size are as listed in that table; D and trimming were resolved from the DNA. The sample lists 250,000 to 350,000 clones; 88% were seen once. Sequencing was done on a sample of PBMCs or T cells enriched from blood (not recorded which). The chain recombines TRBV10-1 with TRBJ2-4, with D perhaps matching TRBD1 (7 bases). The sequence derives from a woman aged 45 to 65 who had recovered from COVID-19. The CDR3 DNA is TGCGCCAGCAGCGAATGGACAGGAGGGCCCAAAAACATTCAGTACTTC. Its protein product is CASSEWTGGPKNIQYF.